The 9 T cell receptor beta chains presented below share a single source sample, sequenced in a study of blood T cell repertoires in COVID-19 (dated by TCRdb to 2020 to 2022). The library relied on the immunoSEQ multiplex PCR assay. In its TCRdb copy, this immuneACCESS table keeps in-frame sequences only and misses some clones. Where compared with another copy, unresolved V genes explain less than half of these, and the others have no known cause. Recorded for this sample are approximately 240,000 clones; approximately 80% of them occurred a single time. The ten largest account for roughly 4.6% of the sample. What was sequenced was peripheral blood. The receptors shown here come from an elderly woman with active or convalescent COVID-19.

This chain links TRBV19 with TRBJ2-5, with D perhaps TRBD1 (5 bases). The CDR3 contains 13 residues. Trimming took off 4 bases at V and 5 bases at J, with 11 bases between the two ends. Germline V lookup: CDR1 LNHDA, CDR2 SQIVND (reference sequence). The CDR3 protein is CASSKGRVETQYF. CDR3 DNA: TGTGCCAGTAGTAAGGGCAGGGTCGAGACCCAGTACTTC.

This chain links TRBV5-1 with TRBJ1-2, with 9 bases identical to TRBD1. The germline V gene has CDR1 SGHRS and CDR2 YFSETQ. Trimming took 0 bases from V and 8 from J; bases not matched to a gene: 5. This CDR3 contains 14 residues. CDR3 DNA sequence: TGCGCCAGCAGCTTGGGCGGACAGGGGCAGGGCTACACCTTC. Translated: CASSLGGQGQGYTF.

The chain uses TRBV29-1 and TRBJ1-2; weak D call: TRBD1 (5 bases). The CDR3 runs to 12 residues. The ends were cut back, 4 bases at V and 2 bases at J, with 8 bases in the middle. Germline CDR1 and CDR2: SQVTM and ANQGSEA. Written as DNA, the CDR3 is TGCAGCGTTGGACAGACCAACTATGGCTACACCTTC. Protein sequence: CSVGQTNYGYTF.

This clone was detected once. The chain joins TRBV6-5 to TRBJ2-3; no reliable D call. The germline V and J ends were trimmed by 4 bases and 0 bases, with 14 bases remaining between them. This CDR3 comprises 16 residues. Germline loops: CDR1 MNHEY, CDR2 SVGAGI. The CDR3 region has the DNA TGTGCCAGCAGTTCCCGACTTCGAACTAGCACAGATACGCAGTATTTT. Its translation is CASSSRLRTSTDTQYF.

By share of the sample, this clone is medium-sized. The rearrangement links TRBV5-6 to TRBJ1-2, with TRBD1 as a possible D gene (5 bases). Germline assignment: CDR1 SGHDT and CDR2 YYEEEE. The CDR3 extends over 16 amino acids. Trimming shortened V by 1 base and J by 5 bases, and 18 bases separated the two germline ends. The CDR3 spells CASSLLAGNKRYGYTF. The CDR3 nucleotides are TGTGCCAGCAGCTTGTTGGCAGGGAATAAGCGTTATGGCTACACCTTC.

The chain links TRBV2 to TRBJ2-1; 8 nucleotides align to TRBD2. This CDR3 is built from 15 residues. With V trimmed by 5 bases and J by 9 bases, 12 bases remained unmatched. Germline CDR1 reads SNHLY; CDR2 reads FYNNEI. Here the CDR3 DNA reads TGTGCCAGCAGTCCCCGGGGGGGGGCGGATGGTGAGCAGTTCTTC. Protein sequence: CASSPRGGADGEQFF.

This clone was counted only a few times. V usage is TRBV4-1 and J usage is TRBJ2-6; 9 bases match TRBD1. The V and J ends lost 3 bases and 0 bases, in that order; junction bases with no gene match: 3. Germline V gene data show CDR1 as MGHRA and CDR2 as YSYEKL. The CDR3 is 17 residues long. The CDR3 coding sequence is TGCGCCAGCAGCCATCGGACAGGGGCCTCTGGGGCCAACGTCCTGACTTTC. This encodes CASSHRTGASGANVLTF.

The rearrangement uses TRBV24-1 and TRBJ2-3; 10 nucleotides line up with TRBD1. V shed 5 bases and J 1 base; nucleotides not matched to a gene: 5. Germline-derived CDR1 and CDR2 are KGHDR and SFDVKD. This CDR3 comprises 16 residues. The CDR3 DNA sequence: TGTGCCACCAGTGGAGGACAGGGGGTAGGCACAGATACGCAGTATTTT. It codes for CATSGGQGVGTDTQYF.

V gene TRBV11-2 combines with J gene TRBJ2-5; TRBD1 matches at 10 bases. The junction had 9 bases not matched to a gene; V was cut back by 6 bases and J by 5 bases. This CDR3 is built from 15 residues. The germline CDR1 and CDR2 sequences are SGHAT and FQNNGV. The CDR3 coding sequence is TGTGCCAGCAGTTACGACAGGGGGCCTGGGGAGACCCAGTACTTC. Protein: CASSYDRGPGETQYF.